One and the same sample provided the 9 T cell receptor beta chains below, sequenced in a study of T cells after yellow fever vaccination. In TCRdb, the 5' RACE reads were re-called with MiXCR into one record per CDR3 protein. The repertoire consists of tens of thousands of distinct CDR3 sequences, with about 6.6% occurring once and the leading ten covering 22%. Sample: PBMCs, either bulk or a sorted T-cell subset (CD4+, CD8+, memory, or dextramer-sorted; not recorded which), taken on the day of the first yellow fever vaccination. These TCRs come from a man aged 18 to 30 who received the YFV17D yellow fever vaccine.

This clonotype occurred a few times. The V call is TRBV6-1, the J call TRBJ2-6; TRBD1 matches at 10 bases. The germline CDR1 and CDR2 sequences are MNHNS and SASEGT. This CDR3 spans 17 amino acids. The V gene end was trimmed by 6 bases and the J gene end by 0 bases; junction bases not matched to a gene: 5. CDR3 protein: CASRDRGPISGANVLTF. In nucleotides, the CDR3 is TGTGCCAGCAGAGACAGGGGGCCCATCTCTGGGGCCAACGTCCTGACTTTC.

Many counts were recorded for this clonotype. CDR3 nucleotides: TGTGCCAGCAGCTTTGGGACAGGGACCCACAATGAGCAGTTCTTC. Its protein is CASSFGTGTHNEQFF. The J gene is TRBJ2-1, the V gene TRBV7-7; 9 bases fit TRBD1. Germline loops: CDR1 SSHAT, CDR2 FNYEAQ (reference sequence). The CDR3 extends over 15 amino acids. Trimming at V came to 3 bases and at J to 5 bases, leaving 5 bases not matched to a gene.

This clonotype was seen ten or more times. This chain uses TRBV5-1 with TRBJ2-7, with D possibly being TRBD1 or TRBD2 (5 bases each). Germline assignment: CDR1 SGHRS and CDR2 YFSETQ. Trimming left V 0 bases short and J 5 bases short, with 15 bases between. The CDR3 length is 15 residues. The CDR3 region is CASSLARGDRDEQYF. The CDR3 coding sequence is TGCGCCAGCAGCTTGGCGAGAGGGGATCGGGACGAGCAGTACTTC.

This clonotype was counted a few times. The rearrangement joins TRBV12-3 or TRBV12-4 to TRBJ1-6; 8 bases are shared with TRBD1. The CDR3 runs 15 residues. Germline trimming cut 5 bases from V and 9 bases from J; bases unmatched to any gene: 9. The CDR3 reads CASSQRTGNASPLHF. For the CDR3, the DNA is TGTGCCAGCAGTCAACGGACAGGGAACGCTTCACCCCTCCACTTT.

At least ten counts were recorded for this clonotype. This chain connects TRBV5-1 to TRBJ1-4; D is ambiguous. Trimming took 0 bases from V and 8 from J, leaving 11 bases between them. Germline CDR1 SGHRS, CDR2 YFSETQ. The CDR3 is 14 amino acids. DNA for the CDR3: TGCGCCAGCAGCTTGGAAGGGCCCGGGGAAAAACTGTTTTTT. It is translated as CASSLEGPGEKLFF.

This clonotype was counted at least ten times. This chain connects TRBV7-3 to TRBJ1-1, with a tentative D call TRBD1 (5 bases). There are 16 residues in the CDR3. CDR1 is SGHTA, CDR2 FQGTGA, per germline. The V end lost 0 bases, the J end lost 5 bases, and 16 bases lay between the germline ends. Here the CDR3 reads CASSLTPPGGGTEAFF. CDR3 nucleotides: TGTGCCAGCAGCTTAACGCCGCCGGGGGGAGGGACTGAAGCTTTCTTT.

This clonotype showed up just a few times. This chain joins TRBV19 and TRBJ1-2; 7 positions match TRBD1. CDR3 size: 15 residues. Germline V gene data show CDR1 as LNHDA and CDR2 as SQIVND (reference sequence). V lost 5 bases to trimming and J lost 0 bases; unmatched junction nucleotides: 6. CDR3 protein: CASSLYGTANYGYTF. Here the CDR3 DNA reads TGTGCCAGTAGTCTATACGGGACAGCTAACTATGGCTACACCTTC.

Many counts were recorded for this clonotype. The chain uses TRBV10-1 and TRBJ2-1; 9 positions match TRBD1. The length of the CDR3 is 13 residues. Germline V lookup: CDR1 WNHNN, CDR2 SYGVQD (reference sequence). With 6 bases clipped from V and 8 bases from J, the junction kept 5 bases outside the gene matches. The CDR3 DNA reads as TGCGCCAGCAGGGGACAGGGTGACCATGAGCAGTTCTTC. Translated: CASRGQGDHEQFF.

The chain carries TRBV5-4 and TRBJ1-2, with D hard to call. The germline V gene has CDR1 SGHNT and CDR2 YYREEE (reference sequence). The CDR3 sequence is 12 residues long. Trimming took 2 bases from V and 13 from J, leaving 15 bases between them. The CDR3 DNA follows: TGTGCCAGCAGCTTTTATCGGCAGTCAGCCACCTTC. Protein sequence: CASSFYRQSATF.